The rows below give T cell receptor beta chains drawn from one sample of a study of breast tumors, draining lymph nodes, adjacent tissues. One entry per CDR3 protein results from TCRdb running MiXCR on the multiplex PCR reads. The table lists under 15,000 distinct CDR3 sequences, around 36% of them singletons. The sequencing input was breast tumor tissue. The source is a female donor with breast cancer. Some clones in this sample may be carry-over from other donors' samples. Each CDR3 is given with its conserved first and last residue. The order of the fields is V gene, J gene, D gene, clone size, CDR3 protein, CDR3 DNA. D genes are given only for firm matches. The listing skips clone size in some rows; elsewhere it reads once, few, many or a size class.

V: TRBV14; J: TRBJ2-1; D: .; size: medium-sized; CDR3: CASSQVGLSSYNEQFF; DNA: TGTGCCAGCAGCCAAGTGGGCCTGAGCTCCTACAATGAGCAGTTCTTC
V: TRBV18; J: TRBJ2-3; D: TRBD2; size: many; CDR3: CASSLAGAGTDTQYF; DNA: TGTGCCAGCTCACTAGCGGGAGCAGGGACAGATACGCAGTATTTT
V: TRBV11-2; J: TRBJ2-5; D: .; size: many; CDR3: CASSSVETQYF; DNA: TGTGCCAGCAGCTCGGTGGAGACCCAGTACTTC
V: TRBV6-5; J: TRBJ1-1; D: .; size: many; CDR3: CASSYAGQGHTEAFF; DNA: TGTGCCAGCAGTTACGCGGGCCAGGGTCACACTGAAGCTTTCTTT
V: TRBV11-3; J: TRBJ1-1; D: .; size: .; CDR3: CASSPRGTNTEAFF; DNA: TGTGCCAGCAGCCCCCGCGGGACGAACACTGAAGCTTTCTTT
V: TRBV28; J: TRBJ2-6; D: .; size: .; CDR3: CASSFGGSGANVLTF; DNA: TGTGCCAGCAGTTTTGGAGGGTCTGGGGCCAACGTCCTGACTTTC
V: TRBV7-9; J: TRBJ2-5; D: .; size: many; CDR3: CASSDRETQYF; DNA: TGTGCCAGCAGCGATCGGGAGACCCAGTACTTC
V: TRBV20-1; J: TRBJ2-7; D: .; size: medium-sized; CDR3: CSARGRVDEQYF; DNA: TGCAGTGCTAGAGGCAGGGTCGACGAGCAGTACTTC
V: TRBV7-9; J: TRBJ1-4; D: TRBD1; size: .; CDR3: CASSLGDRGNEKRFF; DNA: TGTGCCAGCAGCTTAGGTGACAGGGGTAATGAAAAGCGGTTTTTT
V: TRBV20-1; J: TRBJ2-7; D: TRBD2; size: .; CDR3: CSARGLAGHEQYF; DNA: TGCAGTGCTAGAGGACTAGCGGGGCACGAGCAGTACTTC
V: TRBV7-9; J: TRBJ2-1; D: TRBD1; size: .; CDR3: CASSQIGTGEYNEQFF; DNA: TGTGCCAGCAGCCAAATAGGGACAGGGGAATACAATGAGCAGTTCTTC
V: TRBV20-1; J: TRBJ2-4; D: .; size: .; CDR3: CNANTDRAKNIQYF; DNA: TGCAATGCTAACACAGACAGGGCCAAAAACATTCAGTACTTC
V: TRBV28; J: TRBJ1-4; D: .; size: few; CDR3: CASSPGTRGGYEKLFF; DNA: TGTGCCAGCAGTCCAGGGACGAGGGGGGGGTATGAAAAACTGTTTTTT
V: TRBV2; J: TRBJ2-7; D: .; size: medium-sized; CDR3: CASSVPPGIYEQYF; DNA: TGTGCCAGCAGTGTTCCCCCGGGGATCTACGAGCAGTACTTC
V: TRBV27; J: TRBJ1-2; D: .; size: many; CDR3: CASSLFPSVSGYTF; DNA: TGTGCCAGCAGTTTATTTCCTTCGGTTTCTGGCTACACCTTC
V: TRBV7-9; J: TRBJ1-2; D: TRBD1; size: .; CDR3: CASSSEGTAYNYGYTF; DNA: TGTGCCAGCAGCTCGGAAGGGACAGCTTATAACTATGGCTACACCTTC
V: TRBV2; J: TRBJ1-5; D: .; size: many; CDR3: CASSENSRGAQHF; DNA: TGTGCCAGCAGTGAAAATTCAAGGGGAGCCCAGCATTTT